Listed below are T cell receptor beta chains from one sample, sequenced in a study of T cell repertoires in cytomegalovirus infection. TCRdb recomputed calls from the reads with MiXCR, one row per CDR3 protein. The repertoire has roughly 180,000 distinct CDR3 sequences, 28% of them found once; the top ten carry approximately 30%. Specimen: PBMCs. These receptors were collected from a human donor in good health (CMV status not recorded). Some clones in this sample may be carry-over from other donors' samples. Each CDR3 is given with its conserved first and last residue. D genes are given only for firm matches. Part of the rows lack a size; the others show once, few, many or a class for expanded clones.

v_call: TRBV6-2/TRBV6-3
j_call: TRBJ2-7
d_call: .
clone_size: .
cdr3_nt: TGTGCCAGCAGTTACCGGCAGATCGGCTACGAGCAGTACTTC
cdr3_aa: CASSYRQIGYEQYF

v_call: TRBV5-1
j_call: TRBJ2-7
d_call: .
clone_size: .
cdr3_nt: TGCGCCAGCAGCTTCAGCCCGGACGCGCTTTACGAGCAGTACTTC
cdr3_aa: CASSFSPDALYEQYF

v_call: TRBV29-1
j_call: TRBJ1-2
d_call: .
clone_size: .
cdr3_nt: TGCAGCGCGCGGACGGACTTTGGGGACTATGGCTACACCTTC
cdr3_aa: CSARTDFGDYGYTF

v_call: TRBV25-1
j_call: TRBJ1-5
d_call: .
clone_size: few
cdr3_nt: TGTGCCAGCCGGAGACCAGTCGGCAATCAGCCCCAGCATTTT
cdr3_aa: CASRRPVGNQPQHF

v_call: TRBV7-2
j_call: TRBJ1-2
d_call: .
clone_size: .
cdr3_nt: TGTGCCAGCTTAACAGCTCCCTATGGCTACACCTTC
cdr3_aa: CASLTAPYGYTF

v_call: TRBV12-5
j_call: TRBJ1-1
d_call: .
clone_size: .
cdr3_nt: TGTGCTAGTGGTGCCCCGACAGTGAACACTGAAGCTTTCTTT
cdr3_aa: CASGAPTVNTEAFF

v_call: TRBV6-6
j_call: TRBJ2-6
d_call: .
clone_size: .
cdr3_nt: TGTGCCAGCAGTTACGCCACCTCTGGGGCCAACGTCCTGACTTTC
cdr3_aa: CASSYATSGANVLTF

v_call: TRBV6-1
j_call: TRBJ1-1
d_call: .
clone_size: .
cdr3_nt: TGTGCCAGCATAAGGCGGGCTGAAGCTTTCTTT
cdr3_aa: CASIRRAEAFF

v_call: TRBV6-6
j_call: TRBJ1-5
d_call: .
clone_size: few
cdr3_nt: TGTGCCAGCAGTTCTCTCTCCTCGCGTCAGCCCCAGCATTTT
cdr3_aa: CASSSLSSRQPQHF

v_call: TRBV12-3/TRBV12-4
j_call: TRBJ1-1
d_call: .
clone_size: many
cdr3_nt: TGTGCCAGCAGCCCTCTACAGAACACTGAAGCTTTCTTT
cdr3_aa: CASSPLQNTEAFF

v_call: TRBV2
j_call: TRBJ1-1
d_call: .
clone_size: few
cdr3_nt: TGTGCCAGCAGTCAGGGGATCGCTGAAGCTTTCTTT
cdr3_aa: CASSQGIAEAFF

v_call: TRBV19
j_call: TRBJ1-5
d_call: .
clone_size: .
cdr3_nt: TGTGCCAGTAGTAGCCCCAGCGGTATGGGCAGCAATCAGCCCCAGCATTTT
cdr3_aa: CASSSPSGMGSNQPQHF

v_call: TRBV2
j_call: TRBJ2-1
d_call: TRBD2
clone_size: few
cdr3_nt: TGTGCCAGCAGCGGGGGGAATGAGCAGTTCTTC
cdr3_aa: CASSGGNEQFF

v_call: TRBV20-1
j_call: TRBJ2-3
d_call: .
clone_size: .
cdr3_nt: TGCAGTGCTAGGAAGCCGAGCACAGATACGCAGTATTTT
cdr3_aa: CSARKPSTDTQYF

v_call: TRBV4-3
j_call: TRBJ1-3
d_call: .
clone_size: .
cdr3_nt: TGCGACAGCAGCCAAGACCTAGGAGATTTCCCTACCGGAAACACCATATATTTT
cdr3_aa: CDSSQDLGDFPTGNTIYF

v_call: TRBV30
j_call: TRBJ2-2
d_call: .
clone_size: .
cdr3_nt: TGTGCCTGGGGACCGGGACTCGGGACCGGGGAGCTGTTTTTT
cdr3_aa: CAWGPGLGTGELFF

v_call: TRBV19
j_call: TRBJ2-3
d_call: TRBD1
clone_size: few
cdr3_nt: TGTGCCAGTAGTGCGGACAGGCGGACAGATACGCAGTATTTT
cdr3_aa: CASSADRRTDTQYF

v_call: TRBV6-2/TRBV6-3
j_call: TRBJ2-1
d_call: TRBD2
clone_size: few
cdr3_nt: TGTGCCAGCAGTTACCTCCTAGCGGTTTACAATGAGCAGTTCTTC
cdr3_aa: CASSYLLAVYNEQFF

v_call: TRBV6-6
j_call: TRBJ2-7
d_call: TRBD1
clone_size: .
cdr3_nt: TGTGCCAGCACCAGGACAGGGAAAGGATACGAGCAGTACTTC
cdr3_aa: CASTRTGKGYEQYF

v_call: TRBV5-1
j_call: TRBJ2-3
d_call: TRBD2
clone_size: few
cdr3_nt: TGCGCCAGCAGTTTCAGACTAGCGGGAGCCACAGATACGCAGTATTTT
cdr3_aa: CASSFRLAGATDTQYF

v_call: TRBV7-2
j_call: TRBJ1-3
d_call: .
clone_size: many
cdr3_nt: TGTGCCAGCAGCCGGGGACACAATCTCTCTGGAAACACCATATATTTT
cdr3_aa: CASSRGHNLSGNTIYF

v_call: TRBV2
j_call: TRBJ2-3
d_call: TRBD2
clone_size: .
cdr3_nt: TGTGCCAGCAGGTGGACTAGCGGGGGGGCAGATACGCAGTATTTT
cdr3_aa: CASRWTSGGADTQYF

v_call: TRBV27
j_call: TRBJ2-3
d_call: TRBD2
clone_size: .
cdr3_nt: TGTGCCAGCAGTTCCCGAAGCGGGGACGGCACAGATACGCAGTATTTT
cdr3_aa: CASSSRSGDGTDTQYF

v_call: TRBV7-2
j_call: TRBJ1-2
d_call: .
clone_size: many
cdr3_nt: TGTGCCAGCAGCTTCGGACCGAACCTCTATGGCTACACCTTC
cdr3_aa: CASSFGPNLYGYTF

v_call: TRBV28
j_call: TRBJ1-1
d_call: TRBD1
clone_size: few
cdr3_nt: TGTGCCAGCAGTTCTAACATAGGACAGGGGGCCGAAGCTTTCTTT
cdr3_aa: CASSSNIGQGAEAFF

v_call: TRBV10-3
j_call: TRBJ2-1
d_call: TRBD2
clone_size: .
cdr3_nt: TGTGCCATCAGTGATAGCGGGGGGCCCTACAATGAGCAGTTCTTC
cdr3_aa: CAISDSGGPYNEQFF

v_call: TRBV7-2
j_call: TRBJ1-1
d_call: TRBD1
clone_size: many
cdr3_nt: TGTGCCAGCAGCTCAGAACCACAGGGGTACGGCACTGAAGCTTTCTTT
cdr3_aa: CASSSEPQGYGTEAFF

v_call: TRBV11-1
j_call: TRBJ2-3
d_call: .
clone_size: .
cdr3_nt: TGTGCCAGCAGTTCCCCCTCTCGAGGACTACTATACACAGATACGCAGTATTTT
cdr3_aa: CASSSPSRGLLYTDTQYF

v_call: TRBV19
j_call: TRBJ1-1
d_call: .
clone_size: .
cdr3_nt: TGTGCCAGTAGTATGCCGACGAACACTGAAGCTTTCTTT
cdr3_aa: CASSMPTNTEAFF

v_call: TRBV5-6
j_call: TRBJ2-1
d_call: .
clone_size: few
cdr3_nt: TGTGCCAGCAGCTTTGGGGTAAGGGCCTACAATGAGCAGTTCTTC
cdr3_aa: CASSFGVRAYNEQFF

v_call: TRBV18
j_call: TRBJ2-7
d_call: TRBD2
clone_size: .
cdr3_nt: TGTGCCAGCTCACCGCCGGGACTAGCGGGGTTCTACGAGCAGTACTTC
cdr3_aa: CASSPPGLAGFYEQYF

v_call: TRBV5-6
j_call: TRBJ1-6
d_call: .
clone_size: .
cdr3_nt: TGTGCCAGCAGCGGGGAGGAGGGCTCCTATAATTCACCCCTCCATTTT
cdr3_aa: CASSGEEGSYNSPLHF

v_call: TRBV2
j_call: TRBJ2-6
d_call: TRBD1
clone_size: .
cdr3_nt: TGTGCCAGCAGTTTAGGACAGGGGGAGCGTGGGGCCAACGTCCTGACTTTC
cdr3_aa: CASSLGQGERGANVLTF

v_call: TRBV7-3
j_call: TRBJ2-3
d_call: TRBD1
clone_size: few
cdr3_nt: TGTGCCAGCAGCCCGGACAGGCGGGATACGCAGTATTTT
cdr3_aa: CASSPDRRDTQYF

v_call: TRBV5-4
j_call: TRBJ1-2
d_call: .
clone_size: .
cdr3_nt: TGTGCCAGCCGCGATGCCCGACAGTCCTTCTATGGCTACACCTTC
cdr3_aa: CASRDARQSFYGYTF

v_call: TRBV19
j_call: TRBJ1-2
d_call: .
clone_size: few
cdr3_nt: TGTGCCAGTAGTAATGAAGAATTGGGTAACTATGGCTACACCTTC
cdr3_aa: CASSNEELGNYGYTF

v_call: TRBV7-2
j_call: TRBJ2-3
d_call: TRBD2
clone_size: few
cdr3_nt: TGTGCCAGCAGACAAGCGGGGGGCACAGATACGCAGTATTTT
cdr3_aa: CASRQAGGTDTQYF

v_call: TRBV5-8
j_call: TRBJ1-6
d_call: .
clone_size: .
cdr3_nt: TGTGCCTGCAGCTTGGATGGACAGACCAATTCACCCCTCCACTTT
cdr3_aa: CACSLDGQTNSPLHF

v_call: TRBV7-2
j_call: TRBJ1-5
d_call: .
clone_size: few
cdr3_nt: TGTGCCAGCAGCGAGGGGGGGAATCAGCCCCAGCATTTT
cdr3_aa: CASSEGGNQPQHF

v_call: TRBV13
j_call: TRBJ2-1
d_call: TRBD1
clone_size: .
cdr3_nt: TGTGCCAGCAGCCGCGGACAGGGGTTATACAATGAGCAGTTCTTC
cdr3_aa: CASSRGQGLYNEQFF

v_call: TRBV7-2
j_call: TRBJ2-1
d_call: TRBD2
clone_size: many
cdr3_nt: TGTGCCAGCAGCTTTAGCGGGGGGGCGGGAAATGAGCAGTTCTTC
cdr3_aa: CASSFSGGAGNEQFF

v_call: TRBV19
j_call: TRBJ2-1
d_call: TRBD1
clone_size: few
cdr3_nt: TGTGCCAGTAGTAGGGACAGCGCCTTCTTC
cdr3_aa: CASSRDSAFF

v_call: TRBV5-1
j_call: TRBJ1-1
d_call: .
clone_size: .
cdr3_nt: TGCGCCAGCAGCCCCGACAGATACACTGAAGCTTTCTTT
cdr3_aa: CASSPDRYTEAFF

v_call: TRBV20-1
j_call: TRBJ1-5
d_call: TRBD1
clone_size: many
cdr3_nt: TGCAGTGCTCATTCAGGGGGAGGGGGCAATCAGCCCCAGCATTTT
cdr3_aa: CSAHSGGGGNQPQHF

v_call: TRBV7-6
j_call: TRBJ1-2
d_call: .
clone_size: many
cdr3_nt: TGTGCCAGCAGCTTAGAAGTGGAGGGCCTCGGAGAGGATAACTATGGCTACACCTTC
cdr3_aa: CASSLEVEGLGEDNYGYTF

v_call: TRBV30
j_call: TRBJ1-5
d_call: .
clone_size: .
cdr3_nt: TGTGCCTGGAGTGCCGGACATGCCTTGACCCAGCATTTT
cdr3_aa: CAWSAGHALTQHF

v_call: TRBV10-3
j_call: TRBJ2-7
d_call: .
clone_size: .
cdr3_nt: TGTGCCATCAGGGGCCCCAGCTACGAGCAGTACTTC
cdr3_aa: CAIRGPSYEQYF

v_call: TRBV7-2
j_call: TRBJ2-7
d_call: .
clone_size: many
cdr3_nt: TGTGCCAGCAGCGGGGCAGGGGCGTCCTACGAGCAGTACTTC
cdr3_aa: CASSGAGASYEQYF

v_call: TRBV12-3/TRBV12-4
j_call: TRBJ1-1
d_call: .
clone_size: .
cdr3_nt: TGTGCCAGCAGACCCATATCGGGGGCGGGTGCTGAAGCTTTCTTT
cdr3_aa: CASRPISGAGAEAFF

v_call: TRBV5-1
j_call: TRBJ2-5
d_call: .
clone_size: .
cdr3_nt: TGCGCCAGCAGCTTGGTGGGTAGCGGAGAGACCCAGTACTTC
cdr3_aa: CASSLVGSGETQYF

v_call: TRBV7-9
j_call: TRBJ1-3
d_call: .
clone_size: many
cdr3_nt: TGTGCCAGCAGCCAATTATCCCTCGGTAGCTCTGGAAACACCATATATTTT
cdr3_aa: CASSQLSLGSSGNTIYF

v_call: TRBV5-3
j_call: TRBJ2-2
d_call: TRBD2
clone_size: .
cdr3_nt: TGTGCCAGCAGCGGCGGGGGGGAGAACACCGGGGAGCTGTTTTTT
cdr3_aa: CASSGGGENTGELFF

v_call: TRBV20-1
j_call: TRBJ2-3
d_call: .
clone_size: few
cdr3_nt: TGCAGTGCTCTAGGGGGGGACCGGGGTGCGGATACGCAGTATTTT
cdr3_aa: CSALGGDRGADTQYF

v_call: TRBV4-1
j_call: TRBJ2-2
d_call: TRBD2
clone_size: few
cdr3_nt: TGCGCCAGCAGCCCGGGACTAGCGGGGGGGCGAAGACCCGGGGAGCTGTTTTTT
cdr3_aa: CASSPGLAGGRRPGELFF

v_call: TRBV4-2
j_call: TRBJ2-3
d_call: TRBD2
clone_size: few
cdr3_nt: TGTGCCAGCAGCCAAGATTTTAGCGGGGGGGCCGATACGCAGTATTTT
cdr3_aa: CASSQDFSGGADTQYF

v_call: TRBV29-1
j_call: TRBJ2-3
d_call: .
clone_size: few
cdr3_nt: TGCAGCGACACTCTGGGGAGGACAGATACGCAGTATTTT
cdr3_aa: CSDTLGRTDTQYF

v_call: TRBV11-2
j_call: TRBJ1-5
d_call: .
clone_size: few
cdr3_nt: TGTGCCAGCAGCCCGTTGTCAGACGATCAGCCCCAGCATTTT
cdr3_aa: CASSPLSDDQPQHF

v_call: TRBV20-1
j_call: TRBJ1-4
d_call: .
clone_size: few
cdr3_nt: TGCAGTGCCGGCCGAGGGACACCCAAGGAAAAACTGTTTTTT
cdr3_aa: CSAGRGTPKEKLFF

v_call: TRBV20-1
j_call: TRBJ2-3
d_call: .
clone_size: .
cdr3_nt: TGCAGTGCTAGCCCGTACAGGGAGGGTACGCAGTATTTT
cdr3_aa: CSASPYREGTQYF

v_call: TRBV7-4
j_call: TRBJ2-5
d_call: .
clone_size: .
cdr3_nt: TGTGCCAGCAGCTTTAAGCAGAAACAAGAGACCCAGTACTTC
cdr3_aa: CASSFKQKQETQYF